This T cell receptor beta chain was sequenced for a study of human T cells and chemical hapten exposure. Study overall: Minor volume differences among pooled libraries chiefly drove per-sample TCR yield variation.

Study-wide points: High-frequency TCRs, those above 1 in 1000, stayed the same after DPC sensitization. The study found expanded TCRs formed significantly more large CDR3 similarity clusters than controls.

Specified time point: patch test 1, 2 weeks after DPC sensitization. Treatment in this sample: therapeutic diphenylcyclopropenone sensitization with weekly scalp DPC. Staff drew blood before applying each patch test. TCRdb processed the RACE reads anew with MiXCR; each CDR3 protein has one entry. Here the sample spans 150,000 to 200,000 distinct CDR3 sequences, about 20% being singletons. Germline V gene sequence: CDR1 SQVTM, CDR2 ANQGSEA. The CDR3 contains 11 residues. V lost 7 bases and J 6 bases, leaving 12 bases between the germline ends. A few counts support this clonotype. What it binds is not known.

The sequenced sample was whole blood, obtained in connection with sensitization to the hapten diphenylcyclopropenone (DPC). J is TRBJ1-2 and V is TRBV29-1, with a possible D match to TRBD1 (6 bases). This receptor was identified in a woman aged 45-60 years with alopecia areata. Some clones in this sample may be carry-over from other donors' samples. CDR3 in amino acids: CSARQADGYTF. The CDR3 region has the DNA TGCAGCGCCCGACAGGCCGATGGCTACACCTTC.